The rows below give T cell receptor beta chains drawn from one sample of a study of cytomegalovirus exposure and HLA in healthy donors. Repertoires were generated with immunoSEQ multiplex PCR, while TCRdb's copy carries only in-frame clones and drops some. The sample has about 88,000 clones. The sequencing input was PBMCs. The receptor set was obtained from a girl between 10 and 17 years old in good health and CMV-seropositive. The CDR3 runs from the conserved cysteine through the conserved F or W. D genes are given only for firm matches.

>TRBV9|TRBJ1-2|.
CASSVGEGYGYTF
TGTGCCAGCAGCGTGGGGGAGGGCTATGGCTACACCTTC
>TRBV2|TRBJ1-2|TRBD1
CASRGGGVGGYTF
TGTGCCAGCAGAGGAGGGGGCGTCGGGGGCTACACCTTC
>TRBV6-1|TRBJ2-7|.
CASSATYEQYF
TGTGCCAGCAGTGCCACCTACGAGCAGTACTTC
>TRBV9|TRBJ2-2|TRBD1
CASTLRQGEKTGELFF
TGTGCCAGCACCCTCCGACAGGGTGAAAAGACCGGGGAGCTGTTTTTT
>TRBV29-1|TRBJ1-2|TRBD1
CSVGQGGYGYTF
TGCAGCGTTGGACAGGGAGGTTATGGCTACACCTTC
>TRBV29-1|TRBJ1-4|.
CSVEELRTAGRSGKLFF
TGCAGCGTTGAAGAACTCAGGACTGCCGGTAGGAGTGGAAAACTGTTTTTT
>TRBV6-6|TRBJ1-2|.
CASSLSSESSYTF
TGTGCCAGCAGCCTCTCGTCGGAGTCGAGCTACACCTTC
>TRBV5-1|TRBJ1-5|TRBD1
CASSRTGNEQPQHF
TGCGCCAGCAGCCGGACAGGGAATGAACAGCCCCAGCATTTT
>TRBV18|TRBJ1-5|TRBD1
CASSDRDGNQPQHF
TGTGCCAGCTCGGACAGGGATGGCAATCAGCCCCAGCATTTT
>TRBV7-9|TRBJ1-5|TRBD1
CASSRHQGAGISNQPQHF
TGTGCCAGCAGCAGGCACCAGGGGGCTGGGATTAGCAATCAGCCCCAGCATTTT
>TRBV6-5|TRBJ1-2|TRBD1
CASSYSRGGYYGYTF
TGTGCCAGCAGTTACTCGAGAGGGGGCTATTATGGCTACACCTTC
>TRBV6-1|TRBJ1-1|TRBD1
CASSGLTGVEYTEAFF
TGTGCCAGCAGTGGCTTGACAGGGGTGGAGTACACTGAAGCTTTCTTT
>TRBV29-1|TRBJ1-1|.
CSVVANTEAFF
TGCAGCGTTGTGGCGAACACTGAAGCTTTCTTT
>TRBV29-1|TRBJ1-2|.
CSVGDTKYGYTF
TGCAGCGTGGGGGACACCAAGTATGGCTACACCTTC
>TRBV4-1|TRBJ2-4|TRBD2
CASSQDITIYAGVAKNIQYF
TGCGCCAGCAGCCAAGATATCACGATTTACGCGGGGGTTGCCAAAAACATTCAGTACTTC
>TRBV7-9|TRBJ2-2|.
CASSQETGNTGELFF
TGTGCCAGCAGCCAAGAAACAGGAAACACCGGGGAGCTGTTTTTT
>TRBV5-1|TRBJ1-1|.
CASNSLQGLNTEAFF
TGCGCCAGCAACTCTCTTCAGGGCCTGAACACTGAAGCTTTCTTT
>TRBV6-6|TRBJ1-4|TRBD1
CASSYGTGTEKLFF
TGTGCCAGCAGTTATGGGACAGGGACCGAAAAACTGTTTTTT
>TRBV7-8|TRBJ2-4|.
CASSPPTENIQYF
TGTGCCAGCAGCCCTCCGACTGAAAACATTCAGTACTTC
>TRBV7-7|TRBJ2-5|TRBD2
CASSLLGGETQYF
TGTGCCAGCAGCTTATTGGGAGGGGAGACCCAGTACTTC
>TRBV4-3|TRBJ1-1|.
CASSQDAHMNTEAFF
TGCGCCAGCAGCCAAGACGCACACATGAACACTGAAGCTTTCTTT
>TRBV7-2|TRBJ1-5|TRBD1
CASSPWTGGADQPQHF
TGTGCCAGCAGCCCCTGGACAGGGGGGGCCGATCAGCCCCAGCATTTT
>TRBV18|TRBJ2-5|TRBD2
CASSSGLAGVKTQYF
TGTGCCAGCTCTTCCGGACTAGCGGGGGTTAAGACCCAGTACTTC
>TRBV9|TRBJ1-1|.
CASSPLAFF
TGTGCCAGCAGCCCCCTGGCTTTCTTT
>TRBV10-3|TRBJ1-1|.
CAIRLGHLTDMNTEAFF
TGTGCCATCAGGCTCGGCCATCTGACAGACATGAACACTGAAGCTTTCTTT
>TRBV4-3|TRBJ2-2|TRBD2
CASSQDVASGGTGELFF
TGCGCCAGCAGCCAAGATGTGGCTAGCGGGGGGACCGGGGAGCTGTTTTTT
>TRBV12-5|TRBJ2-1|TRBD2
CASGQLAGGPNEQFF
TGTGCTAGTGGCCAACTAGCGGGGGGGCCGAATGAGCAGTTCTTC
>TRBV4-3|TRBJ2-1|TRBD1
CASSQYRDSHNEQFF
TGCGCCAGCAGCCAGTACCGGGACAGTCACAATGAGCAGTTCTTC
>TRBV7-9|TRBJ2-5|TRBD2
CASSQRGGRETQYF
TGTGCCAGCAGCCAACGGGGGGGCAGGGAGACCCAGTACTTC
>TRBV5-1|TRBJ1-5|TRBD1
CASSLGDSDQPQHF
TGCGCCAGCAGCTTGGGGGACAGTGATCAGCCCCAGCATTTT
>TRBV7-6|TRBJ2-5|TRBD2
CASSLLAGGETQYF
TGTGCCAGCAGCTTATTAGCGGGGGGTGAGACCCAGTACTTC
>TRBV7-3|TRBJ2-3|.
CASSPDNPSTDTQYF
TGTGCCAGCAGCCCGGACAACCCTAGCACAGATACGCAGTATTTT
>TRBV6-5|TRBJ1-1|TRBD1
CASSYSGQGAFEAFF
TGTGCCAGCAGTTACTCGGGACAGGGGGCCTTTGAAGCTTTCTTT
>TRBV19|TRBJ1-3|TRBD1
CASSIPDRGLGNTIYF
TGTGCCAGTAGTATCCCAGACAGGGGTCTAGGAAACACCATATATTTT
>TRBV27|TRBJ1-1|.
CASTSGGWAFF
TGTGCCAGCACCTCGGGGGGGTGGGCTTTCTTT
>TRBV7-2|TRBJ1-1|.
CASSLISGTEAFF
TGTGCCAGCAGCTTAATCTCAGGGACTGAAGCTTTCTTT
>TRBV7-8|TRBJ2-1|.
CASSPNKFRDTPYNEQFF
TGTGCCAGCAGCCCCAACAAATTCCGGGACACCCCCTACAATGAGCAGTTCTTC
>TRBV5-1|TRBJ2-2|TRBD1
CASSLQGTNTGELFF
TGCGCCAGCAGCTTACAGGGGACGAACACCGGGGAGCTGTTTTTT
>TRBV10-3|TRBJ2-7|.
CAISDPGEQYF
TGTGCCATCTCAGATCCGGGCGAGCAGTACTTC
>TRBV5-4|TRBJ2-1|TRBD2
CASSDPGLADNEQFF
TGTGCCAGCAGCGATCCGGGACTAGCCGACAATGAGCAGTTCTTC
>TRBV5-1|TRBJ2-3|TRBD2
CASMAGGSTDTQYF
TGCGCCAGCATGGCGGGGGGCAGCACAGATACGCAGTATTTT
>TRBV4-1|TRBJ1-4|.
CASSQGQNNEKLFF
TGCGCCAGCAGCCAAGGGCAGAATAATGAAAAACTGTTTTTT
>TRBV25-1|TRBJ2-1|.
CASSARGNSYNEQFF
TGTGCCAGCAGTGCGCGGGGAAACTCCTACAATGAGCAGTTCTTC
>TRBV6-5|TRBJ2-7|TRBD1
CASSYRDRDYEQYF
TGTGCCAGCAGTTACCGGGACAGGGACTACGAGCAGTACTTC
>TRBV4-3|TRBJ1-3|.
CASSQGGVGNTIYF
TGCGCCAGCAGCCAGGGAGGGGTTGGAAACACCATATATTTT
>TRBV18|TRBJ2-5|.
CASSPREGQETQYF
TGTGCCAGCTCACCGAGGGAAGGCCAGGAGACCCAGTACTTC
>TRBV29-1|TRBJ1-4|TRBD1
CSVGRGLGEKLFF
TGCAGCGTTGGCAGGGGGCTTGGTGAAAAACTGTTTTTT
>TRBV5-4|TRBJ2-2|.
CASSFNWGTNTGELFF
TGTGCCAGCAGCTTCAATTGGGGCACGAACACCGGGGAGCTGTTTTTT
>TRBV4-3|TRBJ2-1|TRBD2
CASSQSFRLAGNNEQFF
TGCGCCAGCAGCCAATCATTCCGACTAGCGGGCAACAATGAGCAGTTCTTC
>TRBV4-3|TRBJ1-1|.
CASSQAGGVTEAFF
TGCGCCAGCAGCCAGGCTGGGGGGGTCACTGAAGCTTTCTTT
>TRBV28|TRBJ2-1|.
CASSLIGGAYNEQFF
TGTGCCAGCAGTTTAATTGGAGGGGCCTACAATGAGCAGTTCTTC